This T cell receptor beta chain came from a study of T cell repertoires in cytomegalovirus infection. About the research overall: CMV infection together with matching HLA type was indicated by public TCR beta signatures.

The V segment lost 1 base and the J segment 5 bases; nucleotides outside the gene matches: 7. Looked up from germline, CDR1 is SGHVS and CDR2 is FNYEAQ. This CDR3 contains 16 residues. TCRdb re-called the reads through MiXCR, storing one row per CDR3 protein. The sample contains approximately 910,000 distinct CDR3 sequences, 30% to 40% of which appear only once. As for this clonotype: Its antigen is not known.

The origin of this receptor is a human donor in good health (CMV status not recorded). Some clones in this sample may be carry-over from other donors' samples. Material: cultured CD8+ T cells from PBMCs, obtained from culture after CMV antigen stimulation. The chain combines TRBV7-6 with TRBJ1-1, with 10 positions matching TRBD1. The DNA for the CDR3 is TGTGCCAGCAGCTTAGTAGGGACAGGGGATGGGACTGAAGCTTTCTTT. It yields the protein CASSLVGTGDGTEAFF. Using reference TRBV7-6 and TRBJ1-1 for the parts outside the CDR3, the full variable domain is GAGVSQSPRYKVTKRGQDVALRCDPISGHVSLYWYRQALGQGPEFLTYFNYEAQQDKSGLPNDRFSAERPEGSISTLTIQRTEQRDSAMYRCASSLVGTGDGTEAFFGQGTRLTVV.